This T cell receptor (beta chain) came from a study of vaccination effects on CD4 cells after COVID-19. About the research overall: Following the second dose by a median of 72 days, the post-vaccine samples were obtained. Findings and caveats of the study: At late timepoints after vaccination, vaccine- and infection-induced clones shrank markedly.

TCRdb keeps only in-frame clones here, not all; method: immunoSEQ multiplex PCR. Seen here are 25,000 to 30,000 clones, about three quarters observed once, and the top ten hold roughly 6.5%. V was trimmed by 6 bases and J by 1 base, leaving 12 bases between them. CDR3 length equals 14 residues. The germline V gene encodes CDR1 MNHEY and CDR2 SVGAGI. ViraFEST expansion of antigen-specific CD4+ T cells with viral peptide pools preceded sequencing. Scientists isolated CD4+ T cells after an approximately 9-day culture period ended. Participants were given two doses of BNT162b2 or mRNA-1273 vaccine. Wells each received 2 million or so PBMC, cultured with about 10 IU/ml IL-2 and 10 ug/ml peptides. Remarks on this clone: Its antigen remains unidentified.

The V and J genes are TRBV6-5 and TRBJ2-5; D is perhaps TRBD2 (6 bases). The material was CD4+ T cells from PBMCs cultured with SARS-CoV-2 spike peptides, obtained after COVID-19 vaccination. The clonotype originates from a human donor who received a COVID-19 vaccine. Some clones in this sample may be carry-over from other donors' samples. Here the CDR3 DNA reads TGTGCCAGCAGCCAAGGAGGGGCCCAAGAGACCCAGTACTTC. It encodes CASSQGGAQETQYF.